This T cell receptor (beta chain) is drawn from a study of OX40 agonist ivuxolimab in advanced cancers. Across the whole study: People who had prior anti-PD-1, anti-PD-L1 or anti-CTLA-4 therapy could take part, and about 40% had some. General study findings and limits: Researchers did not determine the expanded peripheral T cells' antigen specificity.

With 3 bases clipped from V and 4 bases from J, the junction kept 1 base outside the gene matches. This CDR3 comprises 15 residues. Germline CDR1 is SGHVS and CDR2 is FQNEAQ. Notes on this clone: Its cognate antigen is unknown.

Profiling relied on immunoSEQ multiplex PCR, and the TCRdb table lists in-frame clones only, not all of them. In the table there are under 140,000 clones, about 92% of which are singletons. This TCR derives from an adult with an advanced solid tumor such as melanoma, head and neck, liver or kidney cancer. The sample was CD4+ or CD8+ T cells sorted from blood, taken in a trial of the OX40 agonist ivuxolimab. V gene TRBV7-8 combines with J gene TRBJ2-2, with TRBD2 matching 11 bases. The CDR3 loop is CASSFLAGGTGELFF. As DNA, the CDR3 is TGTGCCAGCAGCTTCCTAGCGGGGGGCACCGGGGAGCTGTTTTTT.